Listed below are T cell receptor beta chains from one sample, sequenced in a study of blood T cell repertoires in COVID-19. Repertoires were generated with immunoSEQ multiplex PCR, while TCRdb's copy carries only in-frame clones and drops some. Of about 48,000 clones in the sample, around 84% were seen once. Sequencing was performed on peripheral blood. The receptor set was obtained from a woman at least 80 years old with COVID-19, enrolled during active disease. Both conserved end residues are part of each CDR3. The D gene is left open where the match is weak. The listing skips clone size in some rows; elsewhere it reads once, few, many or a size class.

d_call: TRBD1
j_call: TRBJ1-1
clone_size: .
v_call: TRBV19
cdr3_nt: TGTGCCAGTAGTCGAACAGGGGGCGTGACTGAAGCTTTCTTT
cdr3_aa: CASSRTGGVTEAFF

d_call: .
j_call: TRBJ2-7
clone_size: .
v_call: TRBV9
cdr3_nt: TGTGCCAGCAGCGCCGCGGGGACCGACTACGAGCAGTACTTC
cdr3_aa: CASSAAGTDYEQYF

d_call: .
j_call: TRBJ1-1
clone_size: .
v_call: TRBV6-1
cdr3_nt: TGTGCCAGCAGTGGGGGTAGGACAGTTATGAACACTGAAGCTTTCTTT
cdr3_aa: CASSGGRTVMNTEAFF

d_call: .
j_call: TRBJ2-2
clone_size: .
v_call: TRBV18
cdr3_nt: TGTGCCAGCTCAATACAGGGTGCCGGGGAGCTGTTTTTT
cdr3_aa: CASSIQGAGELFF

d_call: TRBD1
j_call: TRBJ2-5
clone_size: .
v_call: TRBV28
cdr3_nt: TGTGCCAGCAGTCCCGTCGGGACAGCACAAGAGACCCAGTACTTC
cdr3_aa: CASSPVGTAQETQYF

d_call: TRBD1
j_call: TRBJ2-2
clone_size: .
v_call: TRBV9
cdr3_nt: TGTGCCAGCAGCATGTCGGGACAGACAACCGGGGAGCTGTTTTTT
cdr3_aa: CASSMSGQTTGELFF

d_call: TRBD1
j_call: TRBJ1-3
clone_size: .
v_call: TRBV28
cdr3_nt: TGTGCCAGCAGGTCCCCGGGACAGGGGCATGGAAACACCATATATTTT
cdr3_aa: CASRSPGQGHGNTIYF

d_call: TRBD2
j_call: TRBJ2-1
clone_size: .
v_call: TRBV11-1
cdr3_nt: TGTGCGACAGCGGGAGGGCCCTATGAGCAGTTCTTC
cdr3_aa: CATAGGPYEQFF

d_call: .
j_call: TRBJ2-1
clone_size: once
v_call: TRBV27
cdr3_nt: TGTGCCAGCAGTTCTCCGCGAGAACCCGTCCCAAAGCAGTTCTTC
cdr3_aa: CASSSPREPVPKQFF

d_call: .
j_call: TRBJ1-1
clone_size: .
v_call: TRBV6-5
cdr3_nt: TGTGCCAGCAGGTCGACAGTCCTTGAAGCTTTCTTT
cdr3_aa: CASRSTVLEAFF

d_call: .
j_call: TRBJ1-2
clone_size: .
v_call: TRBV5-6
cdr3_nt: TGTGCCAGCAGCTTGGATCCTCAAAAGCCATATGGCTACACCTTC
cdr3_aa: CASSLDPQKPYGYTF

d_call: .
j_call: TRBJ2-1
clone_size: .
v_call: TRBV28
cdr3_nt: TGTGCCAGCACCCTGGGGAGGGAGCAGTTCTTC
cdr3_aa: CASTLGREQFF

d_call: .
j_call: TRBJ1-2
clone_size: .
v_call: TRBV18
cdr3_nt: TGTGCCAGCTCACCAAGTAGTGGGCAGGACTATGGCTACACCTTC
cdr3_aa: CASSPSSGQDYGYTF

d_call: TRBD2
j_call: TRBJ2-1
clone_size: .
v_call: TRBV2
cdr3_nt: TGTGCCAGCAGCGCGACTAGCGGGGGGGCTATTGAGCAGTTCTTC
cdr3_aa: CASSATSGGAIEQFF

d_call: .
j_call: TRBJ1-3
clone_size: once
v_call: TRBV3-1/TRBV3-2
cdr3_nt: TGTGCCAGCAGCCCGGTTGCAGGGGCGATGGGTAACACCATATATTTT
cdr3_aa: CASSPVAGAMGNTIYF

d_call: TRBD2
j_call: TRBJ2-1
clone_size: .
v_call: TRBV9
cdr3_nt: TGTGCCAGCAGCGTAGATGCCCCCAGCGGGAGGTTCAATGAGCAGTTCTTC
cdr3_aa: CASSVDAPSGRFNEQFF

d_call: TRBD2
j_call: TRBJ2-3
clone_size: .
v_call: TRBV3-1/TRBV3-2
cdr3_nt: TGTGCCAGCAGCTATAGCGGGGGGCAGGATACGCAGTATTTT
cdr3_aa: CASSYSGGQDTQYF

d_call: TRBD2
j_call: TRBJ2-7
clone_size: .
v_call: TRBV7-2
cdr3_nt: TGTGCCAGCAGCTTTGGGACTAGCGGGAGAGAGCAGTACTTC
cdr3_aa: CASSFGTSGREQYF

d_call: .
j_call: TRBJ2-6
clone_size: .
v_call: TRBV5-1
cdr3_nt: TGCGCCAGCACAGGCCCCCCAGCCAACGTCCTGACTTTC
cdr3_aa: CASTGPPANVLTF

d_call: TRBD2
j_call: TRBJ2-7
clone_size: .
v_call: TRBV28
cdr3_nt: TGTGCCAGTAGCGTACAAGCGGGGAGGGCCTACGAGCAGTACTTC
cdr3_aa: CASSVQAGRAYEQYF

d_call: .
j_call: TRBJ2-7
clone_size: .
v_call: TRBV28
cdr3_nt: TGTGCCAGCCCAGACCCACACAGGCGGGAGCAGTACTTC
cdr3_aa: CASPDPHRREQYF

d_call: TRBD1
j_call: TRBJ2-2
clone_size: .
v_call: TRBV29-1
cdr3_nt: TGCAGCGTTGGGACAGGGACTACCGGGGAGCTGTTTTTT
cdr3_aa: CSVGTGTTGELFF

d_call: TRBD1
j_call: TRBJ1-2
clone_size: .
v_call: TRBV18
cdr3_nt: TGTGCCAGCTCAGCCTGGGACAGTCTTGGCTATGGCTACACCTTC
cdr3_aa: CASSAWDSLGYGYTF

d_call: TRBD2
j_call: TRBJ2-1
clone_size: .
v_call: TRBV3-1/TRBV3-2
cdr3_nt: TGTGCCAGCAGCCAAATGGGAGGGGCTAGCTCCTACAATGAGCAGTTCTTC
cdr3_aa: CASSQMGGASSYNEQFF

d_call: .
j_call: TRBJ1-1
clone_size: .
v_call: TRBV6-5
cdr3_nt: TGTGCCAGCAGACCCCCGGGACTCTACACTGAAGCTTTCTTT
cdr3_aa: CASRPPGLYTEAFF

d_call: TRBD1
j_call: TRBJ1-6
clone_size: once
v_call: TRBV19
cdr3_nt: TGTGCCAGTAGTATGGTTGGCGGCAGGGGGAATTCACCCCTCCACTTT
cdr3_aa: CASSMVGGRGNSPLHF

d_call: .
j_call: TRBJ2-2
clone_size: .
v_call: TRBV7-9
cdr3_nt: TGTGCCAGCAGCTTTCGTCCGGGAGATAACACCGGGGAGCTGTTTTTT
cdr3_aa: CASSFRPGDNTGELFF

d_call: TRBD1
j_call: TRBJ2-7
clone_size: once
v_call: TRBV5-1
cdr3_nt: TGCGCCAGCAGCGAGCCGGGACAGCGCGAGCAGTACTTC
cdr3_aa: CASSEPGQREQYF

d_call: TRBD1
j_call: TRBJ1-5
clone_size: .
v_call: TRBV6-2/TRBV6-3
cdr3_nt: TGTGCCAGCAGTTACTGGCCCTCAGGGGGCCAGCCCCAGCATTTT
cdr3_aa: CASSYWPSGGQPQHF

d_call: .
j_call: TRBJ1-2
clone_size: .
v_call: TRBV19
cdr3_nt: TGTGCCAGTTCCTCACAGGGTTCTTATGGCTACACCTTC
cdr3_aa: CASSSQGSYGYTF

d_call: TRBD1
j_call: TRBJ1-2
clone_size: .
v_call: TRBV9
cdr3_nt: TGTGCCAGCAGCGTAGCGGCAGGGGGCTATGGCTACACCTTC
cdr3_aa: CASSVAAGGYGYTF

d_call: .
j_call: TRBJ1-2
clone_size: .
v_call: TRBV6-2/TRBV6-3
cdr3_nt: TGTGCCAGCAGTTTTTTGGGGAGTGATATCGGCTACACCTTC
cdr3_aa: CASSFLGSDIGYTF

d_call: .
j_call: TRBJ2-2
clone_size: .
v_call: TRBV19
cdr3_nt: TGTGCCAGTAGTGGTCCCTATCTCACCGGGGAGCTGTTTTTT
cdr3_aa: CASSGPYLTGELFF

d_call: TRBD1
j_call: TRBJ1-3
clone_size: .
v_call: TRBV3-1/TRBV3-2
cdr3_nt: TGTGCCAGCAGCCGACAGGGGGCGGCTGGAAACACCATATATTTT
cdr3_aa: CASSRQGAAGNTIYF

d_call: TRBD1
j_call: TRBJ1-2
clone_size: few
v_call: TRBV6-6
cdr3_nt: TGTGCCAGCATCAAATCGCAGGGGGCGGTCTATGGCTACACCTTC
cdr3_aa: CASIKSQGAVYGYTF

d_call: TRBD2
j_call: TRBJ2-1
clone_size: .
v_call: TRBV2
cdr3_nt: TGTGCCAGCAGTGAGGGGACTAGCGGGAGTAGGAACAATGAGCAGTTCTTC
cdr3_aa: CASSEGTSGSRNNEQFF

d_call: .
j_call: TRBJ2-2
clone_size: .
v_call: TRBV3-1/TRBV3-2
cdr3_nt: TGTGCCAGCAGCCCGGCCGGGGGAGTTTTCACCGGGGAGCTGTTTTTT
cdr3_aa: CASSPAGGVFTGELFF

d_call: .
j_call: TRBJ1-1
clone_size: .
v_call: TRBV12-2
cdr3_nt: TGTGCAAGTCGCTTAGTGACAGGATATAGGGTCGCTGAAGCTTTCTTT
cdr3_aa: CASRLVTGYRVAEAFF

d_call: .
j_call: TRBJ2-7
clone_size: .
v_call: TRBV3-1/TRBV3-2
cdr3_nt: TGTGCCAACGAGACCGTTGACAGCTCCTTTAGCTACGAGCAGTACTTC
cdr3_aa: CANETVDSSFSYEQYF

d_call: .
j_call: TRBJ1-5
clone_size: .
v_call: TRBV12-3/TRBV12-4
cdr3_nt: TGTGCCAGCAGTGAGGGATTAAGTCAGCCCCAGCATTTT
cdr3_aa: CASSEGLSQPQHF

d_call: .
j_call: TRBJ1-1
clone_size: .
v_call: TRBV27
cdr3_nt: TGTGCCAGCAGTTTGGACGGGGGGCTAGGTACTGAAGCTTTCTTT
cdr3_aa: CASSLDGGLGTEAFF

d_call: .
j_call: TRBJ1-2
clone_size: .
v_call: TRBV30
cdr3_nt: TGTGCCTGGAAGGGAGGTAGCTATGGCTACACCTTC
cdr3_aa: CAWKGGSYGYTF

d_call: .
j_call: TRBJ1-5
clone_size: .
v_call: TRBV19
cdr3_nt: TGTGCCAGTAGTAGAGCGGGGAATAGCAATCAGCCCCAGCATTTT
cdr3_aa: CASSRAGNSNQPQHF

d_call: TRBD2
j_call: TRBJ2-3
clone_size: .
v_call: TRBV5-4
cdr3_nt: TGTGCCAGCAGCGCCCGACGGCTAGCGGGAGGACTCACAGATACGCAGTATTTT
cdr3_aa: CASSARRLAGGLTDTQYF

d_call: .
j_call: TRBJ1-5
clone_size: .
v_call: TRBV19
cdr3_nt: TGTGCCAGTACCGCCACGGGGGGACTCGCACTAACGGATCAGCCCCAGCATTTT
cdr3_aa: CASTATGGLALTDQPQHF

d_call: TRBD1
j_call: TRBJ2-2
clone_size: .
v_call: TRBV30
cdr3_nt: TGTGCCTGGAGGTTAAGGGGGCTAGTGTCCTACACCGGGGAGCTGTTTTTT
cdr3_aa: CAWRLRGLVSYTGELFF

d_call: TRBD1
j_call: TRBJ2-3
clone_size: .
v_call: TRBV5-1
cdr3_nt: TGCGCCAGCAGCTTGCAAGGACAGGGGGCAGATACGCAGTATTTT
cdr3_aa: CASSLQGQGADTQYF

d_call: TRBD1
j_call: TRBJ1-1
clone_size: .
v_call: TRBV18
cdr3_nt: TGTGCCAGCTCACCCGACAGGGGGAACACTGAAGCTTTCTTT
cdr3_aa: CASSPDRGNTEAFF

d_call: .
j_call: TRBJ2-3
clone_size: once
v_call: TRBV18
cdr3_nt: TGTGCCAGCTCAACCCGAACAGGTAGCACAGATACGCAGTATTTT
cdr3_aa: CASSTRTGSTDTQYF

d_call: TRBD1
j_call: TRBJ1-2
clone_size: .
v_call: TRBV7-9
cdr3_nt: TGTGCCAGCAGCTCCCGGACAGGCCTCAACTATGGCTACACCTTC
cdr3_aa: CASSSRTGLNYGYTF

d_call: TRBD1
j_call: TRBJ2-3
clone_size: .
v_call: TRBV7-8
cdr3_nt: TGTGCCAGCAGCCTGGGACAGGGGACAGATACGCAGTATTTT
cdr3_aa: CASSLGQGTDTQYF

d_call: TRBD1
j_call: TRBJ1-2
clone_size: .
v_call: TRBV19
cdr3_nt: TGTGCCAGTAGTTCCAGACAGGGGTCTTTGTATGGCTACACCTTC
cdr3_aa: CASSSRQGSLYGYTF

d_call: .
j_call: TRBJ1-5
clone_size: .
v_call: TRBV29-1
cdr3_nt: TGCAGCGCCGTCTTCGGGAGGCAGCCCCAGCATTTT
cdr3_aa: CSAVFGRQPQHF

d_call: .
j_call: TRBJ1-5
clone_size: .
v_call: TRBV28
cdr3_nt: TGTGCCAGCAGTTTCGGCAGGGAGGGCCAACCCCAGCATTTT
cdr3_aa: CASSFGREGQPQHF

d_call: TRBD2
j_call: TRBJ2-7
clone_size: few
v_call: TRBV18
cdr3_nt: TGTGCCAGCTCACCAGGCACTAGCGAATACTACGAGCAGTACTTC
cdr3_aa: CASSPGTSEYYEQYF

d_call: TRBD2
j_call: TRBJ2-1
clone_size: .
v_call: TRBV18
cdr3_nt: TGTGCCAGCTCACCACCGGTACGGGGGGGGTACAATGAGCAGTTCTTC
cdr3_aa: CASSPPVRGGYNEQFF

d_call: .
j_call: TRBJ1-5
clone_size: .
v_call: TRBV19
cdr3_nt: TGTGCCAGTAGTATCATCGGCAGGGGTTTAGGTCAGCCCCAGCATTTT
cdr3_aa: CASSIIGRGLGQPQHF

d_call: TRBD2
j_call: TRBJ2-1
clone_size: .
v_call: TRBV7-9
cdr3_nt: TGTGCCAGCAGCCCCCGACTAGCGGGGGCCTCCAATGAGCAGTTCTTC
cdr3_aa: CASSPRLAGASNEQFF

d_call: TRBD2
j_call: TRBJ2-2
clone_size: .
v_call: TRBV19
cdr3_nt: TGTGCCAGTAGTACCGGGACTAGCGGGGTGTGGGGCGGGGAGCTGTTTTTT
cdr3_aa: CASSTGTSGVWGGELFF

d_call: .
j_call: TRBJ1-4
clone_size: .
v_call: TRBV19
cdr3_nt: TGTGCCAGTACCCCCCCCGGAGCAACTAATGAAAAACTGTTTTTT
cdr3_aa: CASTPPGATNEKLFF